The 18 T cell receptor beta chains below all came from one sample that was sequenced in a study of blood T cells in healthy people across ages. The authors ran a second PCR of roughly 6 to 11 cycles using a sample-barcoded 5' primer and a J-beta primer mix. TCRdb itself ran the 5' RACE reads through MiXCR, one entry per CDR3 protein. This sample yields around 650,000 distinct CDR3 sequences, of which 40% to 45% are seen a single time; approximately 31% belongs to the top ten. What was sequenced was blood. The receptors stem from an older man in good health.

CDR3 region: CASSAYARPSTDTQYF. For the CDR3, the DNA is TGTGCCAGTAGCGCCTACGCTCGGCCTAGCACAGATACGCAGTATTTT. The chain links TRBV5-6 to TRBJ2-3; D possibly corresponds to TRBD2 (5 bases). This CDR3 contains 16 residues. Trimming stripped 8 bases from V and 0 bases from J, with 19 bases between. CDR1 SGHDT and CDR2 YYEEEE come from the germline V gene.

The V and J genes are TRBV6-2 or TRBV6-3 and TRBJ2-5, with a tentative D call TRBD2 (6 bases). This CDR3 contains 14 residues. CDR1 and CDR2 (germline): MNHEY, SVGEGT. V was cut by 7 bases and J by 11 bases, with 23 bases left in between. CDR3 sequence: CASIKNNAGGAQYF. CDR3 DNA sequence: TGTGCCAGCATAAAGAATAATGCGGGCGGGGCGCAGTACTTC.

As to this clonotype: It may be a read error: a sequence one base away is much more abundant. The V and J genes are TRBV20-1 and TRBJ2-1; 9 positions match TRBD2. This CDR3 contains 14 residues. Looked up from germline, CDR1 is DFQATT and CDR2 is SNEGSKA (reference sequence). V shed 4 bases and J 13 bases; nucleotides not matched to a gene: 14. Here the CDR3 DNA reads TGCAGTGCTACTAGCGGGGACTTCCAAGAGACCCAGTTCTTC. It translates to CSATSGDFQETQFF.

V is TRBV7-7 and J is TRBJ1-2; D is unclear. This CDR3 has 16 residues. The V gene lost 4 bases and the J gene lost 4 bases, with 19 bases spanning the gap. CDR1 SSHAT and CDR2 FNYEAQ come from the germline V gene (reference sequence). The CDR3 loop is CASSSPRAEESYGYTF. DNA of the CDR3: TGTGCCAGCAGCTCCCCTCGGGCGGAGGAGTCCTATGGCTACACCTTC. Based on the CDR3 plus reference TRBV7-7 and TRBJ1-2, the full variable domain is GAGVSQSPRYKVTKRGQDVTLRCDPISSHATLYWYQQALGQGPEFLTYFNYEAQPDKSGLPSDRFSAERPEGSISTLTIQRTEQRDSAMYRCASSSPRAEESYGYTFGSGTRLTVV.

The gene calls are TRBV11-1 and TRBJ1-1, with D uncertain. The germline V gene has CDR1 SGHAT and CDR2 FQDESV (reference sequence). The ends were cut back, 1 base at V and 1 base at J, with 7 bases in the middle. The CDR3 is 14 amino acids. In DNA form, the CDR3 reads TGTGCCAGCAGCTTAGGGGTACAGAACACTGAAGCTTTCTTT. Its translation: CASSLGVQNTEAFF.

This clonotype was detected a few times. The J gene is TRBJ2-7, the V gene TRBV5-4; 8 nucleotides match TRBD1. The CDR3 is made up of 12 amino acids. Germline trimming cut 3 bases from V and 6 bases from J; bases unmatched to any gene: 2. Germline CDR1 is SGHNT and CDR2 is YYREEE (reference sequence). CDR3 residues: CASSSDRGEQYF. The CDR3 bases are TGTGCCAGCAGCTCAGACAGGGGCGAGCAGTACTTC.

The V gene is TRBV4-1, the J gene TRBJ2-3, with TRBD2 identical over 7 bases. The germline CDR1 and CDR2 sequences are MGHRA and YSYEKL. The V and J ends lost 5 bases and 0 bases, in that order; junction bases with no gene match: 17. The CDR3 has 19 residues. The DNA for the CDR3 is TGCGCCAGCAGCGCGGGACTAAGCGGGGTACAAACTAGCACAGATACGCAGTATTTT. It translates to CASSAGLSGVQTSTDTQYF.

The CDR3 DNA sequence: TGCAGTGCTAGAGACCCTCAGGTTAATAGCGGGGTTTCCTACGAGCAGTACTTC. It yields the protein CSARDPQVNSGVSYEQYF. The V and J genes are TRBV20-1 and TRBJ2-7; TRBD2 aligns across 8 bases. The V segment lost 0 bases and the J segment 1 base; nucleotides outside the gene matches: 14. The germline gives CDR1 DFQATT, CDR2 SNEGSKA (reference sequence). CDR3 length: 18 amino acids.

The rearrangement joins TRBV7-9 to TRBJ1-2; no clear D gene. Germline V gene sequence: CDR1 SEHNR, CDR2 FQNEAQ (reference sequence). Trimming shortened V by 1 base and J by 8 bases, and 8 bases separated the two germline ends. The CDR3 is made up of 12 amino acids. CDR3 protein: CASSLDSRGYTF. The CDR3 DNA is TGTGCCAGCAGCTTAGACAGTAGAGGCTACACCTTC.

V gene TRBV27 combines with J gene TRBJ2-5; D might be TRBD1 or TRBD2, each matching 5 bases. This CDR3 has 15 residues. Trimming shortened V by 3 bases and J by 11 bases, and 22 bases separated the two germline ends. Germline V CDR1 and CDR2: MNHEY, SMNVEV (reference sequence). The CDR3 nucleotides are TGTGCCAGCAGTTTCCCGGGGACGTCAAACAATGAGCAGTACTTC. It is translated as CASSFPGTSNNEQYF.

The genes are TRBV29-1 and TRBJ2-7, with D perhaps TRBD1 (6 bases). The CDR3 is 12 residues long. The V end was cut by 7 bases, the J end by 2 bases, with 12 bases between. The germline V gene encodes CDR1 SQVTM and CDR2 ANQGSEA. DNA for the CDR3: TGCAGCGCTGTGACAGGTCCCTACGAGCAGTACTTC. Translation gives CSAVTGPYEQYF.

The genes are TRBV7-2 and TRBJ1-3, with D hard to call. The CDR3 runs to 16 residues. Germline assignment: CDR1 SGHTA and CDR2 FQGNSA. Trimming shortened V by 5 bases and J by 1 base, and 15 bases separated the two germline ends. The CDR3 DNA sequence: TGTGCCAGCAGCCAGTACGGGCTAAAGTCTGGAAACACCATATATTTT. It translates to CASSQYGLKSGNTIYF.

There are a few counts of this clonotype. This chain uses TRBV6-1 with TRBJ2-7; D uncertain. The V end lost 4 bases, the J end lost 1 base, and 8 bases lay between the germline ends. This CDR3 has 13 residues. Germline values: CDR1 MNHNS, CDR2 SASEGT. The CDR3 spells CASSVSQSYEQYF. The CDR3 region has the DNA TGTGCCAGCAGTGTCTCACAGTCCTACGAGCAGTACTTC.

J is TRBJ2-7 and V is TRBV28; D is perhaps TRBD2 (6 bases). The germline gives CDR1 MDHEN, CDR2 SYDVKM. The CDR3 extends over 15 amino acids. Trimming took 4 bases from V and 6 from J, leaving 19 bases between them. CDR3 DNA sequence: TGTGCCAGCAGTTGGTTTGTAGGCGGGATTTGCGAGCAGTACTTC. Protein product: CASSWFVGGICEQYF.

The J gene is TRBJ2-2, the V gene TRBV20-1; possible D gene TRBD1, 7 bases. The CDR3 contains 14 residues. Between the trimmed V and J ends, which lost 5 bases and 1 base, there was a span of 11 bases. Germline CDR1 reads DFQATT; CDR2 reads SNEGSKA (reference sequence). CDR3 in amino acids: CSAFQGGNTGELFF. The CDR3 nucleotides read TGCAGTGCTTTTCAGGGGGGGAACACCGGGGAGCTGTTTTTT.

The chain has TRBV4-3 and TRBJ2-7; tentative D call: TRBD2 (6 bases). In germline, CDR1 is LGHNA, CDR2 YSLEER. The CDR3 has 14 residues. The ends were cut back, 1 base at V and 3 bases at J, with 10 bases in the middle. The DNA of the CDR3 is TGCGCCAGCAGCCAAGGGAGGGTAAACTACGAGCAGTACTTC. It codes for CASSQGRVNYEQYF.

V gene TRBV13 combines with J gene TRBJ2-5; 15 nucleotides line up with TRBD2. V lost 3 bases and J lost 0; bases outside the gene matches: 8. The V gene's germline CDR1 is PRHDT and CDR2 FYEKMQ (reference sequence). This CDR3 contains 19 residues. DNA of the CDR3: TGTGCCAGCAGCTTCCGGGGACTAGCGGGAGGATCGTACCAAGAGACCCAGTACTTC. Encoded protein: CASSFRGLAGGSYQETQYF. Together with reference TRBV13 and TRBJ2-5, the CDR3 gives the full variable domain: AAGVIQSPRHLIKEKRETATLKCYPIPRHDTVYWYQQGPGQDPQFLISFYEKMQSDKGSIPDRFSAQQFSDYHSELNMSSLELGDSALYFCASSFRGLAGGSYQETQYFGPGTRLLVL.

This clonotype has more than one count but fewer than ten. The V gene is TRBV25-1, the J gene TRBJ1-1; D unclear. Trimming left V 6 bases short and J 5 bases short, with 10 bases between. Germline V gene lookup returns CDR1 MGHDK and CDR2 SYGVNS. CDR3 length equals 12 residues. The CDR3 reads CASRLSRTEAFF. The CDR3 nucleotides are TGTGCCAGCAGACTGTCGAGGACTGAAGCTTTCTTT.